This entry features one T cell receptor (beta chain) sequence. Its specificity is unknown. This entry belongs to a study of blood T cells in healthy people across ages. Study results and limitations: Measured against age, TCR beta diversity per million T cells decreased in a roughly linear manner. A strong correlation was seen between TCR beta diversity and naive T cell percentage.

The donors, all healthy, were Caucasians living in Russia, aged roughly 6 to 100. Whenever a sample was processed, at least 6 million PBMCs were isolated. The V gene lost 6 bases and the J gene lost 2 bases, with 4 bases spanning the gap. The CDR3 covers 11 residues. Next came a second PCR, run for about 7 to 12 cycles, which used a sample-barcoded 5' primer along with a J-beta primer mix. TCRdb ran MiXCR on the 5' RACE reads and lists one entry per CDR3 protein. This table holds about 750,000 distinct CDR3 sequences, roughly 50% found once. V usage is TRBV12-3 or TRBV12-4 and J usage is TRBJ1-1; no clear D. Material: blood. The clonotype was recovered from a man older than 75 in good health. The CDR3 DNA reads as TGTGCCAGCAGGCATAACACTGAAGCTTTCTTT. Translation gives CASRHNTEAFF.